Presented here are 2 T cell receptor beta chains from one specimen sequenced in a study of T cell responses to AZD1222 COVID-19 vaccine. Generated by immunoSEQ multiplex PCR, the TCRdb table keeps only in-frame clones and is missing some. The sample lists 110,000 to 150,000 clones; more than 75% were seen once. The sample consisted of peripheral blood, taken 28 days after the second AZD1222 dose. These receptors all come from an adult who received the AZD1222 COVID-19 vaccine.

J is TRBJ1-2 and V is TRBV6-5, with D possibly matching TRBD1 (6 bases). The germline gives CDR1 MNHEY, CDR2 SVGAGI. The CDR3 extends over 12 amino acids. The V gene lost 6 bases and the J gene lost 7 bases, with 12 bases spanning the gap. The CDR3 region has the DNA TGTGCCAGCAGGGCGATAGGGGGTGGCTACACCTTC. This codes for CASRAIGGGYTF.

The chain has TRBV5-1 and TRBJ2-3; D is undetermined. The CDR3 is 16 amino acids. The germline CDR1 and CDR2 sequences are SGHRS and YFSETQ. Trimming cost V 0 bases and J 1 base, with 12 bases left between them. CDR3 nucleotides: TGCGCCAGCAGCTTGGTGGCGCCCACGGGCACAGATACGCAGTATTTT. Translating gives CASSLVAPTGTDTQYF.